Below are 5 T cell receptor beta chains sequenced from a single sample in a study of glioma-infiltrating T cells. The iRepertoire nested amplicon-rescue multiplex PCR amplified TCR alpha and beta CDR3s from RNA. TCRdb re-derived calls from the multiplex PCR reads in MiXCR, one entry per CDR3 protein. The repertoire consists of around 99,000 distinct CDR3 sequences, with 25% to 30% occurring once and the leading ten covering about a third. The sequencing input was glioma tissue, nonneoplastic brain tissue, or PBMCs (not recorded which). Source of these receptors: a human donor with low-grade glioma or glioblastoma, undergoing nonglioma brain surgery, or in good health (not recorded which).

This clonotype appeared many times. The chain links TRBV29-1 to TRBJ2-1, with D tentatively TRBD1 or TRBD2 (5 bases each). CDR1 and CDR2 from the germline V gene are SQVTM and ANQGSEA. The CDR3 contains 14 residues. V gave up 6 bases and J gave up 0 bases, with 12 bases separating them. The CDR3 protein is CSVGDLISYNEQFF. The DNA of the CDR3 is TGCAGCGTAGGGGACCTGATCTCCTACAATGAGCAGTTCTTC.

In this sample, this clonotype turned up many times. The chain joins TRBV4-1 to TRBJ2-7, with TRBD1 as a possible D gene (5 bases). The germline CDR1 and CDR2 sequences are MGHRA and YSYEKL. The V and J ends lost 1 base and 6 bases respectively, with 10 bases between them. The CDR3 runs to 13 residues. The CDR3 loop is CASSQAGLAEQYF. The CDR3, as DNA: TGCGCCAGCAGCCAAGCAGGGCTCGCCGAGCAGTACTTC.

This clonotype was recorded many times. The V and J genes are TRBV4-2 and TRBJ2-3; 9 bases line up with TRBD1. Germline V CDR1 and CDR2: LGHNA, YNFKEQ. V gave up 0 bases and J gave up 2 bases; unmatched junction bases: 3. The CDR3 contains 16 residues. The CDR3, as DNA: TGTGCCAGCAGCCAAGAGGACAGGGGATTCACAGATACGCAGTATTTT. As protein: CASSQEDRGFTDTQYF.

This clonotype has ten or more counts. The gene calls are TRBV11-2 and TRBJ1-3; possibly TRBD1 for D (5 bases). CDR1 and CDR2 (germline): SGHAT, FQNNGV. This CDR3 is 15 amino acids long. V dropped 6 bases and J dropped 6 bases, with 18 bases sitting between them. The CDR3 DNA reads as TGTGCCAGCAGACAAAGGACACAGGACGAAAACACCATATATTTT. Amino acid sequence: CASRQRTQDENTIYF.

The V gene is TRBV19, the J gene TRBJ1-5, with 9 bases fitting TRBD1. Per the germline V gene, CDR1 is LNHDA and CDR2 is SQIVND (reference sequence). The CDR3 is 18 amino acids. With V trimmed by 6 bases and J by 5 bases, 17 bases remained unmatched. This CDR3 reads CASRPTGQGGRAHQPQHF. CDR3 bases: TGTGCCAGTAGGCCAACGGGACAGGGAGGAAGAGCCCATCAGCCCCAGCATTTT.